This entry is about one T cell receptor beta chain. Its target is not known. V was clipped by 5 bases and J by 4 bases, with 17 bases between them. The V gene's germline CDR1 is KGHSH and CDR2 LQKENI. The CDR3 runs 15 residues. This sample stems from a study of shared clonotypes between healthy human individuals. Study-wide points: The sole specimen, blood, was sampled, and tissue repertoires likely differ.

Clones were read by immunoSEQ multiplex PCR, and TCRdb kept only the in-frame ones, dropping some. Of around 1.6 million clones in the sample, 95% to 99% were seen once. Sequences were obtained from naive CD4+ T cells sorted from blood. Indicated subset: CD45RA+ positively selected. The chain carries TRBV18 and TRBJ1-1; D may be TRBD1 (5 bases). The receptor was isolated from a man aged 25-40 years in good health. The chain's CDR3 is CASSVQGVVGTEAFF. The CDR3 bases are TGTGCCAGCTCAGTTCAAGGGGTTGTAGGCACTGAAGCTTTCTTT.